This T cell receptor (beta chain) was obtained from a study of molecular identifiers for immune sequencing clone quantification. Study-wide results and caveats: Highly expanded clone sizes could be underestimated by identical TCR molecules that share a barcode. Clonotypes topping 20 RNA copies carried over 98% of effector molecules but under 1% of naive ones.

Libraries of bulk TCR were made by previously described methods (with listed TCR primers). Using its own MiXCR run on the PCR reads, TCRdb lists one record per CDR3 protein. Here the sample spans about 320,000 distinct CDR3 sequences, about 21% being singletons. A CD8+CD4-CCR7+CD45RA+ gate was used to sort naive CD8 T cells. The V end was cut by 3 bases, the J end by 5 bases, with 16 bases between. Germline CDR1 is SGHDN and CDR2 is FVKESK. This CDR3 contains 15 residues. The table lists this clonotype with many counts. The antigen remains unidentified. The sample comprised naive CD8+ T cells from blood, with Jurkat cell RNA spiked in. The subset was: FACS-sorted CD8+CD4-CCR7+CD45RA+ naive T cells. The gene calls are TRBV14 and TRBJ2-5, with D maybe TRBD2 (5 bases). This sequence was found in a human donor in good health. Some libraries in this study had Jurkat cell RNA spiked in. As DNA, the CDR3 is TGTGCCAGCAGCCAGAGAGGCCTAGCTTGGGAGACCCAGTACTTC. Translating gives CASSQRGLAWETQYF.